Listed below are T cell receptor beta chains from one sample, sequenced in a study of identifying expanded T cells in peripheral blood. Profiled with immunoSEQ multiplex PCR; TCRdb holds only in-frame clones, not every one. The data contain 100,000 to 150,000 clones, 86% of them singletons. Material: blood. The origin of the receptors is a person aged 18 to 70 in good health. The CDR3 runs from the conserved cysteine through the conserved F or W. The D gene is left open where the match is weak. Expanded clones are given a class, and other clones once, few, many or no size at all.

V gene	CDR3 length	clone size	D gene	J gene	CDR3 DNA	CDR3 protein
TRBV7-9	13	.	.	TRBJ2-7	TGTGCCAGCAGCTTGTACAGGGGAGGTGAGCAGTACTTC	CASSLYRGGEQYF
TRBV9	13	.	.	TRBJ2-3	TGTGCCAGCGGGCCCAGGGTGGCAGATACGCAGTATTTT	CASGPRVADTQYF
TRBV7-8	15	once	.	TRBJ1-1	TGTGCCAGCAGCACCAAACTATTACGTTCCACTGAAGCTTTCTTT	CASSTKLLRSTEAFF
TRBV28	14	.	.	TRBJ2-3	TGTGCCAGCAGCGGAGGGCCTTACACAGATACGCAGTATTTT	CASSGGPYTDTQYF
TRBV14	16	.	TRBD1	TRBJ2-6	TGTGCCAGCAGCCGGGACAGGGGAACTGGGGCCAACGTCCTGACTTTC	CASSRDRGTGANVLTF
TRBV5-4	15	.	TRBD2	TRBJ2-5	TGTGCCAGCAGCTCAGTAGCGGGGGGGCAAGAGACCCAGTACTTC	CASSSVAGGQETQYF
TRBV19	13	few	.	TRBJ1-5	TGTGCCAGTAGCCAGACAGTTAATCAGCCCCAGCATTTT	CASSQTVNQPQHF
TRBV19	10	.	.	TRBJ2-2	TGTGCCAGTAGAGCCGGGGAGCTGTTTTTT	CASRAGELFF
TRBV28	12	.	.	TRBJ1-1	TGTGCCAGCGATGTCCTGGGGACTGAAGCTTTCTTT	CASDVLGTEAFF
TRBV6-1	12	.	TRBD2	TRBJ2-5	TGTGCCAGCAGTAAGGGGAGGGGGACCCAGTACTTC	CASSKGRGTQYF
TRBV6-5	15	.	.	TRBJ1-3	TGTGCCAGCAGTATCGTGGAGGGAGTTGGAAACACCATATATTTT	CASSIVEGVGNTIYF
TRBV10-3	14	.	TRBD1	TRBJ2-1	TGTGCCATCAGTCCAGACAGGGGGCTCAATGAGCAGTTCTTC	CAISPDRGLNEQFF
TRBV7-8	18	once	.	TRBJ2-3	TGTGCCAGCAGCTTCCGGGACTCCCCCTTAATTTCCACAGATACGCAGTATTTT	CASSFRDSPLISTDTQYF
TRBV6-1	17	.	.	TRBJ2-1	TGTGCCAGCAGTGAAAAAATAGGGAGGTTGCGCTACAATGAGCAGTTCTTC	CASSEKIGRLRYNEQFF
TRBV10-3	12	medium-sized	.	TRBJ1-5	TGTGCCACCTGGACGGGGAGGAAGCCCCAGCATTTT	CATWTGRKPQHF
TRBV27	11	.	.	TRBJ2-7	TGTGCCAGGCAACCCGACTACGAGCAGTACTTC	CARQPDYEQYF
TRBV12-5	19	.	TRBD1	TRBJ2-3	TGTGCTAGTGGTTTGGTCGGACCGTCGAGGGGGCCGTTGTCAGATACGCAGTATTTT	CASGLVGPSRGPLSDTQYF
TRBV6-6	12	.	TRBD1	TRBJ2-7	TGTGCCAGCAGGAATACAGGGGACGAGCAGTACTTC	CASRNTGDEQYF
TRBV11-1	14	.	.	TRBJ1-1	TGTGCCAGCAGCCGCGGCCCCGGGGACACTGAAGCTTTCTTT	CASSRGPGDTEAFF
TRBV5-1	13	once	.	TRBJ1-5	TGCGCCAGCAGCTTGGCTTTGGGTCAGCCCCAGCATTTT	CASSLALGQPQHF
TRBV6-5	15	.	.	TRBJ1-5	TGTGCCAGCAGAGAACAGGGTTTTGGCAATCAGCCCCAGCATTTT	CASREQGFGNQPQHF
TRBV29-1	12	.	.	TRBJ2-4	TGCAGCGTTGAAGATGCGGTCAGGGGAAGGGTCTTC	CSVEDAVRGRVF
TRBV25-1	14	.	.	TRBJ1-2	TGTGCCAGCAGTGACGGTTTAGGGGACTATGGCTACACCTTC	CASSDGLGDYGYTF
TRBV7-3	16	.	.	TRBJ1-2	TGTGCCAGCAGCTTGATGGGACCCGGTTCCAACTATGGCTACACCTTC	CASSLMGPGSNYGYTF
TRBV2	15	.	TRBD2	TRBJ2-7	TGTGCCAGCAGTGAAGCGGTAGCGGGAGGCCGCGAGCAGTACTTC	CASSEAVAGGREQYF
TRBV11-2	12	.	.	TRBJ2-7	TGTGCCAGCAGCTTAATCATGGACGAGCAGTACTTC	CASSLIMDEQYF
TRBV5-8	15	.	.	TRBJ2-7	TGTGCCAGCAGCTTGGTTCGCGCAGGTTCCTACGAGCAGTACTTC	CASSLVRAGSYEQYF
TRBV5-4	17	.	.	TRBJ2-7	TGTGCCAGCAGCTTGGTCCTTATTGGGACAAGGGGGTCCGAGCAGTACTTC	CASSLVLIGTRGSEQYF
TRBV15	15	.	TRBD1	TRBJ2-1	TGTGCCACCAGCAGAGTCGGGACAGGGGGCAATGAGCAGTTCTTC	CATSRVGTGGNEQFF
TRBV5-5	15	.	.	TRBJ1-1	TGTGCCAGCAGCCAACCGGGCCTGGGAGAGACTGAAGCTTTCTTT	CASSQPGLGETEAFF
TRBV30	12	.	TRBD1	TRBJ1-2	TGTGCCTGCCACAGGGGCGACGGTGGCTACACCTTC	CACHRGDGGYTF
TRBV6-5	13	.	.	TRBJ2-3	TGTGCCAGCAGTTACAACCGCGGGGATACGCAGTATTTT	CASSYNRGDTQYF